This TCR beta chain emerged from a study of cytomegalovirus exposure and HLA in healthy donors. Study as a whole: Among the 300 to 500 donors who were genotyped, roughly 85% fell in the genetic ancestry cluster that is associated with self-reported Caucasian donors.

Both 60 Vbeta primers and 13 Jbeta primers went into the PCR. Repertoires were generated with immunoSEQ multiplex PCR, while TCRdb's copy carries only in-frame clones and drops some. The repertoire table contains approximately 40,000 clones. The V and J ends lost 5 bases and 2 bases, in that order; junction bases with no gene match: 4. The CDR3 sequence is 14 residues long. Germline-derived CDR1 and CDR2 are SGHTA and FQGNSA. Points from the study as a whole: Earlier analysis looked at TCR beta V segments, and most were productive about 87% or about 30% of the time.

A remark on this clone: What it binds is not known.

The rearrangement links TRBV7-2 to TRBJ2-5; 8 bases are shared with TRBD2. What was sequenced was PBMCs. This clonotype was sampled from a human donor in good health. This chain's CDR3 is CASSRGGIQETQYF. The CDR3 DNA follows: TGTGCCAGCAGCCGCGGGGGGATACAAGAGACCCAGTACTTC.